A single sample gave rise to the 15 T cell receptor beta chains below, sequenced in a study of response to subunit inactivated influenza vaccine. MiXCR, run by TCRdb on the RT-PCR reads, gives a single entry per CDR3 protein. The data show 490,000 or so distinct CDR3 sequences, around 8% seen once. Here the sequenced sample was PBMCs from blood, taken around 25 months after vaccination. The receptors stem from a man aged 50 to 69 who received an inactivated influenza vaccine.

The chain has TRBV7-2 and TRBJ2-3, with 9 bases fitting TRBD2. The V gene end was trimmed by 1 base and the J gene end by 5 bases; junction bases not matched to a gene: 10. The CDR3 totals 17 residues. Germline values: CDR1 SGHTA, CDR2 FQGNSA. This CDR3 reads CASSLGRAGGLVDTQYF. The CDR3 DNA reads as TGTGCCAGCAGCTTAGGCCGCGCGGGGGGGCTGGTAGATACGCAGTATTTT. The full variable domain, in which reference TRBV7-2 and TRBJ2-3 provide the parts outside the CDR3, is GAGVSQSPSNKVTEKGKDVELRCDPISGHTALYWYRQSLGQGLEFLIYFQGNSAPDKSGLPSDRFSAERTGGSVSTLTIQRTQQEDSAVYLCASSLGRAGGLVDTQYFGPGTRLTVL.

V and J are TRBV20-1 and TRBJ2-3, with TRBD2 identical over 9 bases. CDR1 is DFQATT, CDR2 SNEGSKA, per germline (reference sequence). V lost 1 base, J lost 1 base, and 6 bases stayed unmatched. This CDR3 spans 16 amino acids. This chain's CDR3 is CSARGFSGGRTDTQYF. The CDR3 DNA is TGCAGTGCTAGAGGGTTTAGCGGGGGACGCACAGATACGCAGTATTTT.

This clonotype has ten or more counts. This chain links TRBV29-1 with TRBJ2-1; perhaps TRBD2 as D (5 bases). Trimming removed 3 bases at V and 7 bases at J, with 19 bases between. CDR1 SQVTM and CDR2 ANQGSEA come from the germline V gene. This CDR3 region has 15 residues. CDR3: CSVDLILARANEQFF. The CDR3, as DNA: TGCAGCGTTGATCTAATTCTAGCAAGGGCAAATGAGCAGTTCTTC.

This chain uses TRBV3-1 with TRBJ2-3, with TRBD2 matching over 7 bases. Germline trimming cut 1 base from V and 2 bases from J; bases unmatched to any gene: 9. The CDR3 has 17 amino acids. Per germline, CDR1 LGHDT and CDR2 YNNKEL (reference sequence). The CDR3 DNA reads TGTGCCAGCAGCCAAGGTGGGGGACTACCACACACAGATACGCAGTATTTT. Translated: CASSQGGGLPHTDTQYF.

The table lists this clonotype with a few counts. One end of the junction is discordant with germline, which a read error may explain. The chain joins TRBV15 to TRBJ1-5; TRBD1 is a possible D gene (5 bases). Looked up from germline, CDR1 is LNHNV and CDR2 is YYDKDF (reference sequence). This CDR3 region has 15 residues. CDR3 nucleotide sequence: TGTGCCACCAGCGCGCTAAGCGGGGGGTTCCAGCGCCAGCATTTT. Translation gives CATSALSGGFQRQHF.

This clonotype was observed a handful of times. The V gene is TRBV12-3 or TRBV12-4, the J gene TRBJ2-1, with 11 bases fitting TRBD2. J gave up 2 bases and V 5 bases, and 5 bases lay outside the gene matches. CDR3 length equals 16 residues. The CDR3 loop is CASSPPGLAAYNEQFF. CDR3 nucleotides: TGTGCCAGCAGTCCGCCGGGACTAGCGGCCTACAATGAGCAGTTCTTC.

This clonotype has more than one count but fewer than ten. This chain connects TRBV6-1 to TRBJ1-2; D possibly corresponds to TRBD1 (6 bases). This CDR3 region has 14 residues. The germline V gene encodes CDR1 MNHNS and CDR2 SASEGT. Trimming pared 5 bases from V and 3 bases from J, leaving 13 bases between. The CDR3 reads CASSLLDSYYGYTF. The CDR3, as DNA: TGTGCCAGCAGTCTATTGGACAGCTACTATGGCTACACCTTC.

The table lists this clonotype with a few counts. The CDR3, as DNA: TGTGCCAGCGGGGGCCAATCCTACAATGAGCAGTTCTTC. Protein: CASGGQSYNEQFF. The chain has TRBV6-1 and TRBJ2-1; tentative D call: TRBD1 (6 bases). Trimming removed 8 bases at V and 1 base at J, with 9 bases between. This CDR3 is built from 13 residues. Looked up from germline, CDR1 is MNHNS and CDR2 is SASEGT.

This clonotype was found a few times. The V call is TRBV6-2 or TRBV6-3, the J call TRBJ2-7; no firm D call. V lost 2 bases and J lost 6, with 11 bases in between. Germline lookup yields CDR1 MNHEY and CDR2 SVGEGT. There are 13 residues in the CDR3. The CDR3 bases are TGTGCCAGCAGTTACAGTTCCGACTTCGAGCAGTACTTC. Its translation: CASSYSSDFEQYF.

The chain has TRBV6-1 and TRBJ2-1; 7 positions agree with TRBD1. J was trimmed by 4 bases and V by 7 bases; bases with no gene match: 16. This CDR3 has 17 residues. The germline CDR1 and CDR2 sequences are MNHNS and SASEGT. CDR3 amino acids: CASTQRQGRLGYNEQFF. CDR3 nucleotides: TGTGCCAGCACTCAAAGACAGGGACGTTTAGGGTACAATGAGCAGTTCTTC.

This clonotype was counted many times. V usage is TRBV20-1 and J usage is TRBJ2-3; the match to TRBD1 covers 8 bases. The J segment lost 4 bases and the V segment lost 5 bases, leaving 11 bases of the junction unmatched. Germline assignment: CDR1 DFQATT and CDR2 SNEGSKA (reference sequence). The CDR3 consists of 15 residues. This CDR3 is CSAPTRTGNSDTQYF. CDR3 nucleotide sequence: TGCAGTGCTCCTACCCGGACAGGGAATTCAGATACGCAGTATTTT.

This chain joins TRBV5-1 and TRBJ1-2; TRBD1 matches at 8 bases. V shed 6 bases, J shed 7 bases, and the junction held 11 bases outside the gene matches. Germline V gene sequence: CDR1 SGHRS, CDR2 YFSETQ. The CDR3 totals 14 residues. Written as DNA, the CDR3 is TGCGCCAGCACGCCCCAGGGGGCGCGGCGTGGCTACACCTTC. Protein: CASTPQGARRGYTF. Supplemented by reference TRBV5-1 and TRBJ1-2, the full variable domain reads KAGVTQTPRYLIKTRGQQVTLSCSPISGHRSVSWYQQTPGQGLQFLFEYFSETQRNKGNFPGRFSGRQFSNSRSEMNVSTLELGDSALYLCASTPQGARRGYTFGSGTRLTVV.

The chain combines TRBV7-8 with TRBJ2-3, with D tentatively TRBD1 or TRBD2 (5 bases each). The CDR3 contains 15 residues. CDR1 and CDR2 from the germline V gene are SGHVS and FQNEAQ. Trimming removed 2 bases from V and 6 bases from J, with 15 bases in between. The CDR3 spells CASSLMGPKSDTQYF. The CDR3 DNA sequence: TGTGCCAGCAGCTTAATGGGACCAAAATCGGATACGCAGTATTTT.

V and J are TRBV20-1 and TRBJ1-1; tentative D call: TRBD1 (6 bases). This CDR3 is built from 14 residues. Germline loops: CDR1 DFQATT, CDR2 SNEGSKA (reference sequence). Trimming cost V 5 bases and J 5 bases, with 18 bases left between them. The CDR3 reads CSAHEGFQGTEAFF. CDR3 coding DNA: TGCAGTGCTCACGAGGGGTTCCAGGGGACTGAAGCTTTCTTT.

This clonotype was detected a few times. This sequence joins TRBV7-6 and TRBJ2-1, with D uncertain. The germline V gene encodes CDR1 SGHVS and CDR2 FNYEAQ. Between the trimmed V and J ends, which lost 0 bases and 10 bases, there was a span of 19 bases. The CDR3 runs to 16 residues. CDR3 coding DNA: TGTGCCAGCAGCTTAGCGCTAAGCAAAACAATGGGGGAGCAGTTCTTC. Its protein product is CASSLALSKTMGEQFF.